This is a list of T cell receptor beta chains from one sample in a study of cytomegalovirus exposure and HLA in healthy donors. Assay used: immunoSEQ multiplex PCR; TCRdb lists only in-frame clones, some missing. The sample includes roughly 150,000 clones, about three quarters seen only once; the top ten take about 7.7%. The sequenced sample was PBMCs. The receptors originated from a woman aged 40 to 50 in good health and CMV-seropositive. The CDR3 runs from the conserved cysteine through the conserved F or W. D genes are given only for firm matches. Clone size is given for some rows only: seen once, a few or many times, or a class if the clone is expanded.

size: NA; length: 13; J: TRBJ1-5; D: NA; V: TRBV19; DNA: TGTGCCAGTAGTCCTAACGGCAATCAGCCCCAGCATTTT; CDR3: CASSPNGNQPQHF
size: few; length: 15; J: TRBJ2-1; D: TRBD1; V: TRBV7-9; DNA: TGTGCCAGCAGCCGAAAGGACAGGGCCTACAATGAGCAGTTCTTC; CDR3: CASSRKDRAYNEQFF
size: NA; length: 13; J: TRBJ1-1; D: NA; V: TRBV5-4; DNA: TGTGCCAGCAGCGGGGAAGGGAGCACTGAAGCTTTCTTT; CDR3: CASSGEGSTEAFF
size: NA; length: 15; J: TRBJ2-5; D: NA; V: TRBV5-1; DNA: TGCGCCAGCAGCTTGGTACCGGATGGGCGAGAGACCCAGTACTTC; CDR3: CASSLVPDGRETQYF
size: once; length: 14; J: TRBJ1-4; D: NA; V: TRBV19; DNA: TGTGCCAGTACCCGGGACACCAATAATGAAAAACTGTTTTTT; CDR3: CASTRDTNNEKLFF
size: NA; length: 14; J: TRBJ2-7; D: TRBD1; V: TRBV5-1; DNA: TGCGCCAGCTCTACCGGGACAGGGGGCTACGAGCAGTACTTC; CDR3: CASSTGTGGYEQYF
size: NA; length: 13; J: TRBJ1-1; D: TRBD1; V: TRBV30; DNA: TGTGCCTGGAGTGGCGACAGGGACACTGAAGCTTTCTTT; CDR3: CAWSGDRDTEAFF
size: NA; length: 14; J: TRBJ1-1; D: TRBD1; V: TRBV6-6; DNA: TGTGCCAGCAGTAAAACGACAGGGTACACTGAAGCTTTCTTT; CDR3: CASSKTTGYTEAFF
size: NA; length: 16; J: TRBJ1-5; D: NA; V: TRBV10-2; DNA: TGCGCCAGCAGTGAGTCGCCTGGGGCGCGCGGGGGGCCCCAGCATTTT; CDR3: CASSESPGARGGPQHF
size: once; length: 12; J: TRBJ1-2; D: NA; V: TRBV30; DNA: TGTGCCTGGCTAGACTGGGTTTTAGGCTACACCTTC; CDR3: CAWLDWVLGYTF
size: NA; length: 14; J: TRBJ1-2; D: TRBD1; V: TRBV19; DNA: TGTGCCAGTGGGTTTGTGACAGGGACTTCGGGCTACACCTTC; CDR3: CASGFVTGTSGYTF
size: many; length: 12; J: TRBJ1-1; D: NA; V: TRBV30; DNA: TGTGCCTGGAATGCCGGGTCCACTGAAGCTTTCTTT; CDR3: CAWNAGSTEAFF
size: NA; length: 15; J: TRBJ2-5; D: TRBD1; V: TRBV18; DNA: TGTGCCAGCTCCCAGACAGGGGGCCTGAGTGAGACCCAGTACTTC; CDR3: CASSQTGGLSETQYF
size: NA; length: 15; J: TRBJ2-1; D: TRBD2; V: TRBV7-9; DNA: TGTGCCAGCAGCTTAGTGGGTAGCGGGGGGCCTGAGCAGTTCTTC; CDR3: CASSLVGSGGPEQFF
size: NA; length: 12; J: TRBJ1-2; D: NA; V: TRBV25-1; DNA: TGTGCCAGCAGTTTAACAGACTATGGCTACACCTTC; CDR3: CASSLTDYGYTF
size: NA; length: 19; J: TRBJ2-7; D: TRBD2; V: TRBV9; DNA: TGTGCCAGCAGCGTATCGTCCCTGACTAGCGGGGGGGCTGCCCCCGAGCAGTACTTC; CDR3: CASSVSSLTSGGAAPEQYF
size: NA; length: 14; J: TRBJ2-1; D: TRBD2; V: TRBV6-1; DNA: TGTGCCAGCAGTGAGGCGGGGGGGAGAATTGGGCAGTTCTTC; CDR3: CASSEAGGRIGQFF
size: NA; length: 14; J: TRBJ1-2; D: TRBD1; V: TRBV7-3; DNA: TGTGCCAGCAGTCCGGGACAGGGGGGCCATGGCTACACCTTC; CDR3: CASSPGQGGHGYTF
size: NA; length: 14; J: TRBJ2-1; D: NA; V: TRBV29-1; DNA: TGCAGCGTTGTCGGCGGGGATTACTACAATGAGCAGTTCTTC; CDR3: CSVVGGDYYNEQFF
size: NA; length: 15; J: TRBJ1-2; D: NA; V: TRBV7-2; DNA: TGTGCCAGCAGCTTAGAATTTGTCGCTAACTATGGCTACACCTTC; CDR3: CASSLEFVANYGYTF
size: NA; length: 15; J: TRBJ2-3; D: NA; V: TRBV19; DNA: TGTGCCAGTAGTATGACGATGGGGGGGGCGGATACGCAGTATTTT; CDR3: CASSMTMGGADTQYF
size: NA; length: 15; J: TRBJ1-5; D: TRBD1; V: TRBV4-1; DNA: TGCGCCAGCAGCCAATACCGGGACAGAAATCAGCCCCAGCATTTT; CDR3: CASSQYRDRNQPQHF
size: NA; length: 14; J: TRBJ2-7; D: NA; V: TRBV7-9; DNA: TGTTCCAGCAGCCTAAGTGTTTCATCGGACGAGCAGTACTTC; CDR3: CSSSLSVSSDEQYF
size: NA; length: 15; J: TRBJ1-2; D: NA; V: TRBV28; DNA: TGTGCCAGCAGCCTGATAGGACAGAGTAACTATGGCTACACCTTC; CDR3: CASSLIGQSNYGYTF
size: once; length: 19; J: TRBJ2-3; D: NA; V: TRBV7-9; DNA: TGTGCCAGCAGCTCAACGGACGGGGGTATCTTGGCTTGGGTAGATACGCAGTATTTT; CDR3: CASSSTDGGILAWVDTQYF
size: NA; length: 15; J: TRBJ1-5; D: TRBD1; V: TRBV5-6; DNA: TGTGCCAGCAGCTTGGGGACAGGGGGAGGCCAGCCCCAGCATTTT; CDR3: CASSLGTGGGQPQHF
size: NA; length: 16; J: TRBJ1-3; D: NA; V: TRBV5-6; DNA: TGTGCCAGCAGCTTGGATCCCAGTATCTCTGGAAACACCATATATTTT; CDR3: CASSLDPSISGNTIYF
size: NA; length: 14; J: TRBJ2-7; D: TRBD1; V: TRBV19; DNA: TGTGCCAGTAGTATACAGACAGGGGACTACGAGCAGTACTTC; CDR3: CASSIQTGDYEQYF
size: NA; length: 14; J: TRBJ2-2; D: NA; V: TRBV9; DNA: TGTGCCAGCAGCGCCCGGGACATCGTCGGGGAGCTGTTTTTT; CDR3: CASSARDIVGELFF
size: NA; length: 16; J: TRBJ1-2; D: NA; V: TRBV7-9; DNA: TGTGCCAGCAGCTTCGAAATCATCGGGAGTGGCTATGGCTACACCTTC; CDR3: CASSFEIIGSGYGYTF
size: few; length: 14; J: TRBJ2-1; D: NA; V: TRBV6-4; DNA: TGTGCCAGCAGTAACCGGAGGGAGAGTAATGAGCAGTTCTTC; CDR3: CASSNRRESNEQFF
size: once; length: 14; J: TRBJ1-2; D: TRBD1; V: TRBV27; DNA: TGTGCCAGCTCGACAGGGGGCACAAACTATGGCTACACCTTC; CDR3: CASSTGGTNYGYTF
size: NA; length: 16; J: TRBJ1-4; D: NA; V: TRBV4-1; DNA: TGCGCCAGCAGCCAAGAGATGGCAGGGAGGGGTGAAAAACTGTTTTTT; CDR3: CASSQEMAGRGEKLFF
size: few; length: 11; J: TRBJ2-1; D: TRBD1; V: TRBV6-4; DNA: TGTGCCAGCGGTTCCGGGACAGGGTTGCTCTTC; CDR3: CASGSGTGLLF
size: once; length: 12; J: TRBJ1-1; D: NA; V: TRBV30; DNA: TGTGCCTGGGGACGGGGTGAGACTGAAGCTTTCTTT; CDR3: CAWGRGETEAFF
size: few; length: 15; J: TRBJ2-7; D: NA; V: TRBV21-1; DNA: TGTGCCAGCAGCAAAGAGGGACAGGGTCTTTACGAGCAGTACTTC; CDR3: CASSKEGQGLYEQYF
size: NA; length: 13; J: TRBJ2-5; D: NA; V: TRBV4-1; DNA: TGCGCCAGCAGCCACCAAACGAGGGAGACCCAGTACTTC; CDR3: CASSHQTRETQYF
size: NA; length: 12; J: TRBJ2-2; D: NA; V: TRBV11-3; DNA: TGTGCCAGCAGCACGGACACCGGGGAGCTGTTTTTT; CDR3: CASSTDTGELFF
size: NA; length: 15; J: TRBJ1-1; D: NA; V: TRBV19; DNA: TGTGCCAGTAGTATGGCAGGGGTGCGGAACACTGAAGCTTTCTTT; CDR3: CASSMAGVRNTEAFF
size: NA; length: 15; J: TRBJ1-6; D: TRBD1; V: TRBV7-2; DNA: TGTGCCAGCAGCCCCACCGGGACAGGGGATTCACCCCTCCACTTT; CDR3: CASSPTGTGDSPLHF
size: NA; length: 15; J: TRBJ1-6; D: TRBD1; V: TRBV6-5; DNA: TGTGCCAGCAGTTACGCCGGACAGGGAGCGACACCCCTCCACTTT; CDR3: CASSYAGQGATPLHF
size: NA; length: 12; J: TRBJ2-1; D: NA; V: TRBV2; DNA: TGTGCCAGCAGTGACGAGTACAATGAGCAGTTCTTC; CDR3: CASSDEYNEQFF
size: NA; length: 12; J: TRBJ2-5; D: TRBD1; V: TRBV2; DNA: TGTGCCAGCACCCGGCCTAGGGGGCCCCAGTACTTC; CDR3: CASTRPRGPQYF
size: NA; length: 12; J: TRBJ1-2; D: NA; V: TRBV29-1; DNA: TGCAGCGTTGAGTCAGGGATGCGGGGCTACACCTTC; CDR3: CSVESGMRGYTF
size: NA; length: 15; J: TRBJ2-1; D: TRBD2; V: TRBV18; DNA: TGTGCCAGCTCAGCGGCTAGCGGGGGGGCTCTTGAGCAGTTCTTC; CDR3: CASSAASGGALEQFF
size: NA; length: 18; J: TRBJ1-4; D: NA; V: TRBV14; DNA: TGTGCCAGCAGCCAGACGCAGGCTAGGAGGGCAACTAATGAAAAACTGTTTTTT; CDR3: CASSQTQARRATNEKLFF
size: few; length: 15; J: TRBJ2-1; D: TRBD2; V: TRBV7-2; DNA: TGTGCCAGCAGCACCGAAGGACTAGTGCTTAATGAGCAGTTCTTC; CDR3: CASSTEGLVLNEQFF